This TCR beta chain derives from a study of response to subunit inactivated influenza vaccine. TCRdb reprocessed the RT-PCR reads via MiXCR and lists one record per CDR3 protein. The profile shows about 570,000 distinct CDR3 sequences, approximately 10% of them singletons. Trimming removed 3 bases at V and 6 bases at J, with 9 bases between. The CDR3 loop spans 13 amino acids. Per germline, CDR1 MDHEN and CDR2 SYDVKM. In addition, the sample was reused for a study of T cells expressing NK-cell markers. This second study notes: TCR beta cDNA was generated via 5'RACE template switching incorporating UMIs. Seven HCMV-seropositive donors and one seronegative donor made up the eight sequenced donors.

The origin of this receptor is a middle-aged man who received an inactivated influenza vaccine. The sample was PBMCs from blood, taken on the day of vaccination. The chain carries TRBV28 and TRBJ2-1; D gene ambiguous. CDR3 DNA: TGTGCCAGCAGTTTTAACCCCCTCAATGAGCAGTTCTTC. Protein sequence: CASSFNPLNEQFF.